The rows below give T cell receptor beta chains drawn from one sample of a study of blood T cell repertoires in COVID-19. Here immunoSEQ multiplex PCR was the method, and the copy in TCRdb shows in-frame clones only, minus some. The data contain approximately 230,000 clones, roughly nine tenths of them seen just once; the ten biggest clones take up approximately 3.3%. The specimen was peripheral blood. These TCRs come from a man aged 18 to 30 with active or convalescent COVID-19. The CDR3 runs from the conserved cysteine through the conserved F or W. A D gene is named only where the DNA matches it firmly.

J gene: TRBJ1-1
V gene: TRBV5-4
D gene: TRBD1
CDR3 DNA: TGTGCCAGCAGCTTTGACAGGGCAAACACTGAAGCTTTCTTT
CDR3 protein: CASSFDRANTEAFF

J gene: TRBJ1-3
V gene: TRBV15
D gene: -
CDR3 DNA: TGTGCCACCAGCAGAGATATCGGACGGGGAACTGGAAACACCATATATTTT
CDR3 protein: CATSRDIGRGTGNTIYF

J gene: TRBJ1-6
V gene: TRBV3-1/TRBV3-2
D gene: -
CDR3 DNA: TGTGCCAGCAGCCAAACACAGGGTAATTCACCCCTCCACTTT
CDR3 protein: CASSQTQGNSPLHF

J gene: TRBJ1-5
V gene: TRBV27
D gene: TRBD1
CDR3 DNA: TGTGCCAGCAGTTCATACAGGGGGCGAAGCAATCAGCCCCAGCATTTT
CDR3 protein: CASSSYRGRSNQPQHF

J gene: TRBJ2-5
V gene: TRBV6-2/TRBV6-3
D gene: -
CDR3 DNA: TGTGCCAGCAGTTACCCCGGGGTAGGGGGAGAGACCCAGTACTTC
CDR3 protein: CASSYPGVGGETQYF

J gene: TRBJ1-1
V gene: TRBV10-3
D gene: -
CDR3 DNA: TGTGCCATCAGTGCCCCTGGGGGAGGGCGAACTGAAGCTTTCTTT
CDR3 protein: CAISAPGGGRTEAFF

J gene: TRBJ2-2
V gene: TRBV6-6
D gene: TRBD2
CDR3 DNA: TGTGCCAGCAGTTACTCACGGGCTAGCGGGAGCCGGGAGCTGTTTTTT
CDR3 protein: CASSYSRASGSRELFF

J gene: TRBJ2-5
V gene: TRBV3-1/TRBV3-2
D gene: -
CDR3 DNA: TGTGCCAGCAGCCAAAATACCGCCGGAGAGACCCAGTACTTC
CDR3 protein: CASSQNTAGETQYF

J gene: TRBJ2-7
V gene: TRBV12-3/TRBV12-4
D gene: TRBD1
CDR3 DNA: TGTGCCAGCAGTTGGACAGGCTACGAGCAGTACTTC
CDR3 protein: CASSWTGYEQYF

J gene: TRBJ2-7
V gene: TRBV3-1/TRBV3-2
D gene: TRBD2
CDR3 DNA: TGTGCCAGCAGCCAAGAGCGCAAGCGGGAAAGGGAAGAGCAGTACTTC
CDR3 protein: CASSQERKREREEQYF

J gene: TRBJ1-1
V gene: TRBV7-9
D gene: TRBD1
CDR3 DNA: TGTGCCAGCAGCCCGGGACAGGGGAGGACGGGCACTGAAGCTTTCTTT
CDR3 protein: CASSPGQGRTGTEAFF

J gene: TRBJ2-1
V gene: TRBV27
D gene: -
CDR3 DNA: TGTGCCAGCATCGGGTCCTCTGGCGATGAGCAGTTCTTC
CDR3 protein: CASIGSSGDEQFF

J gene: TRBJ2-1
V gene: TRBV5-3
D gene: TRBD2
CDR3 DNA: TGTGCCAGAAGCTCTCCGGTAGCGGGGGCAAATGAGCAGTTCTTC
CDR3 protein: CARSSPVAGANEQFF

J gene: TRBJ1-4
V gene: TRBV5-8
D gene: -
CDR3 DNA: TGTGCCTCCAGCCCCCTCGGGGGAAGAAGTGAAAAACTGTTTTTT
CDR3 protein: CASSPLGGRSEKLFF

J gene: TRBJ2-1
V gene: TRBV27
D gene: TRBD2
CDR3 DNA: TGTGCCAGCAGTTTCCGAAGCGGGATCTCCTACAATGAGCAGTTCTTC
CDR3 protein: CASSFRSGISYNEQFF

J gene: TRBJ1-1
V gene: TRBV2
D gene: TRBD1
CDR3 DNA: TGTGCCAGCGCTGGGACAGGGGCCCCTGAAGCTTTCTTT
CDR3 protein: CASAGTGAPEAFF

J gene: TRBJ2-6
V gene: TRBV5-6
D gene: -
CDR3 DNA: TGTGCCAGCAGCCTCGTGGCGGGGTTAAGTGGGGCCAACGTCCTGACTTTC
CDR3 protein: CASSLVAGLSGANVLTF

J gene: TRBJ1-2
V gene: TRBV15
D gene: -
CDR3 DNA: TGTGCCACCAGCAGAGAGCGAGACTTAGCTAACTATGGCTACACCTTC
CDR3 protein: CATSRERDLANYGYTF